The 22 T cell receptor beta chains reported below all come from one sample, sequenced in a study of blood T cell repertoires in COVID-19. Sequencing used immunoSEQ multiplex PCR; TCRdb keeps in-frame clones, though not all of them. Of some 99,000 clones in the sample, approximately 80% were seen once. Sequenced sample: peripheral blood. All receptors come from a woman in her 50s with acute or convalescent COVID-19.

The rearrangement joins TRBV10-3 to TRBJ1-1, with 10 bases aligning to TRBD1. Germline V gene lookup returns CDR1 ENHRY and CDR2 SYGVKD. Germline trimming cut 6 bases from V and 10 bases from J; bases unmatched to any gene: 11. This CDR3 has 14 residues. DNA for the CDR3: TGTGCCATCAGGCCCGGGACAGGGGATAGAGGAGCTTTCTTT. It encodes CAIRPGTGDRGAFF.

V usage is TRBV5-8 and J usage is TRBJ1-1, with 7 bases lining up with TRBD1. V trimming: 4 bases; J trimming: 5 bases; junction bases outside the gene matches: 11. CDR1 is SGHTS, CDR2 YDEGEE, per germline. The length of the CDR3 is 15 residues. CDR3 region: CASSTGQVLSTEAFF. In DNA form, the CDR3 reads TGTGCCAGCAGCACTGGACAGGTTTTGAGTACTGAAGCTTTCTTT. Drawing the rest from reference TRBV5-8 and TRBJ1-1, the complete variable domain is EAGVTQSPTHLIKTRGQQATLRCSPISGHTSVYWYQQALGLGLQFLLWYDEGEERNRGNFPPRFSGRQFPNYSSELNVNALELEDSALYLCASSTGQVLSTEAFFGQGTRLTVV.

The chain recombines TRBV2 with TRBJ1-2; TRBD1 agrees at 7 bases. Trimming removed 5 bases from V and 8 bases from J; junction bases left unmatched: 11. The CDR3 is 14 amino acids. In germline, CDR1 is SNHLY, CDR2 FYNNEI. CDR3 region: CASSYTGVGGGYTF. DNA for the CDR3: TGTGCCAGCAGTTATACAGGGGTCGGAGGGGGCTACACCTTC.

V gene TRBV15 combines with J gene TRBJ2-3, with D unresolved. Trimming removed 3 bases at V and 8 bases at J, with 9 bases between. The germline gives CDR1 LNHNV, CDR2 YYDKDF (reference sequence). The CDR3 has 12 residues. CDR3 nucleotide sequence: TGTGCCACCAGCAGGCCGTCAGGTACGCAGTATTTT. It specifies CATSRPSGTQYF.

The rearrangement joins TRBV5-1 to TRBJ1-1, with D possibly matching TRBD1 (6 bases). The germline V gene has CDR1 SGHRS and CDR2 YFSETQ. This CDR3 comprises 10 residues. Trimming took 7 bases from V and 9 from J, leaving 10 bases between them. CDR3 amino acids: CASWGQQAFF. Written as DNA, the CDR3 is TGCGCCAGCTGGGGGCAGCAAGCTTTCTTT.

The V and J genes are TRBV5-8 and TRBJ2-1; tentative D call: TRBD2 (7 bases). CDR1 is SGHTS and CDR2 is YDEGEE in the germline V gene. There are 15 residues in the CDR3. V lost 1 base and J 3 bases, leaving 11 bases between the germline ends. CDR3 sequence (DNA): TGTGCCAGCAGCTTGAGGGGGGGCATCTACAATGAGCAGTTCTTC. Protein: CASSLRGGIYNEQFF.

The chain's CDR3 is CASRSGQSQPQHF. The CDR3 region has the DNA TGTGCCAGCAGGTCGGGACAGAGTCAGCCCCAGCATTTT. The V gene is TRBV28, the J gene TRBJ1-5, with 7 bases lining up with TRBD1. CDR1 and CDR2 (germline): MDHEN, SYDVKM. The CDR3 is 13 amino acids. J was trimmed by 6 bases and V by 6 bases; bases with no gene match: 5. The whole variable domain, filled in from reference TRBV28 and TRBJ1-5, reads DVKVTQSSRYLVKRTGEKVFLECVQDMDHENMFWYRQDPGLGLRLIYFSYDVKMKEKGDIPEGYSVSREKKERFSLILESASTNQTSMYLCASRSGQSQPQHFGDGTRLSIL.

The CDR3: CASSLVLRAANTEAFF. DNA of the CDR3: TGCGCCAGCAGCTTGGTTTTGAGGGCGGCGAACACTGAAGCTTTCTTT. The rearrangement uses TRBV5-1 and TRBJ1-1; no firm D call. This CDR3 has 16 residues. Germline lookup yields CDR1 SGHRS and CDR2 YFSETQ. The V end was cut by 0 bases, the J end by 1 base, with 13 bases between. Variable domain in full (rest from reference TRBV5-1 and TRBJ1-1): KAGVTQTPRYLIKTRGQQVTLSCSPISGHRSVSWYQQTPGQGLQFLFEYFSETQRNKGNFPGRFSGRQFSNSRSEMNVSTLELGDSALYLCASSLVLRAANTEAFFGQGTRLTVV.

The V call is TRBV28, the J call TRBJ1-6; D gene uncertain. Deletions cut 8 bases from V and 7 bases from J, with 18 bases between. Germline-derived CDR1 and CDR2 are MDHEN and SYDVKM. The CDR3 length is 15 residues. CDR3 nucleotides: TGTGCCAGCCTCTTCAATATCCGGGGAAATTCACCCCTCCACTTT. Residues: CASLFNIRGNSPLHF.

The rearrangement joins TRBV19 to TRBJ2-1, with D maybe TRBD2 (6 bases). The V end lost 3 bases, the J end lost 0 bases, and 12 bases lay between the germline ends. Looked up from germline, CDR1 is LNHDA and CDR2 is SQIVND (reference sequence). CDR3 length equals 16 residues. The CDR3 DNA reads TGTGCCAGTAGTATCTCGGGCGGGGACTCCTACAATGAGCAGTTCTTC. This sequence encodes CASSISGGDSYNEQFF. Full variable domain (rest looked up from reference TRBV19 and TRBJ2-1): DGGITQSPKYLFRKEGQNVTLSCEQNLNHDAMYWYRQDPGQGLRLIYYSQIVNDFQKGDIAEGYSVSREKKESFPLTVTSAQKNPTAFYLCASSISGGDSYNEQFFGPGTRLTVL.

This chain uses TRBV19 with TRBJ2-3; D is possibly TRBD2 (6 bases). Trimming took off 10 bases at V and 7 bases at J, with 15 bases between the two ends. This CDR3 is built from 12 residues. The germline CDR1 and CDR2 sequences are LNHDA and SQIVND (reference sequence). The CDR3 sequence: CATRGFGYTQYF. DNA of the CDR3: TGTGCCACCCGGGGGTTCGGATATACGCAGTATTTT. The full variable domain, completed using reference TRBV19 and TRBJ2-3, is DGGITQSPKYLFRKEGQNVTLSCEQNLNHDAMYWYRQDPGQGLRLIYYSQIVNDFQKGDIAEGYSVSREKKESFPLTVTSAQKNPTAFYLCATRGFGYTQYFGPGTRLTVL.

The V and J genes are TRBV5-4 and TRBJ1-6, with 12 bases aligning to TRBD1. V dropped 3 bases and J dropped 7; count of bases not matched to a gene: 5. Germline CDR1 is SGHNT and CDR2 is YYREEE (reference sequence). The CDR3 is 16 amino acids. The CDR3 is CASSWGTGGENSPLHF. Here the CDR3 DNA reads TGTGCCAGCAGCTGGGGGACAGGGGGCGAGAATTCACCCCTCCACTTT. The entire variable domain, with the rest obtained from reference TRBV5-4 and TRBJ1-6, is as follows: ETGVTQSPTHLIKTRGQQVTLRCSSQSGHNTVSWYQQALGQGPQFIFQYYREEENGRGNFPPRFSGLQFPNYSSELNVNALELDDSALYLCASSWGTGGENSPLHFGNGTRLTVT.

The chain couples TRBV9 to TRBJ2-2; the match to TRBD1 covers 8 bases. The CDR3 has 17 residues. CDR1 is SGDLS and CDR2 is YYNGEE in the germline V gene. V shed 2 bases, J shed 4 bases, and the junction held 10 bases outside the gene matches. CDR3 in DNA: TGTGCCAGCAGCGTGCGACAGGACAGGGACCCCACCGGGGAGCTGTTTTTT. It translates to CASSVRQDRDPTGELFF.

CDR3 loop: CASSGYGQSDQDYGYTF. The CDR3 bases are TGTGCCAGCAGTGGTTATGGGCAATCGGATCAGGACTATGGCTACACCTTC. J is TRBJ1-2 and V is TRBV6-1; no reliable D call. In germline, CDR1 is MNHNS, CDR2 SASEGT. Trimming pared 4 bases from V and 3 bases from J, leaving 21 bases between. There are 17 residues in the CDR3.

The CDR3 DNA reads as TGTGCCAGCAGTTATGGACAGGGGATGAATGGCTACACCTTC. It is translated as CASSYGQGMNGYTF. This chain joins TRBV6-2 or TRBV6-3 and TRBJ1-2; 9 bases line up with TRBD1. CDR1 is MNHEY, CDR2 SVGEGT, per germline. V lost 3 bases, J lost 6 bases, and 5 bases stayed unmatched. The CDR3 sequence is 14 residues long.

Only one count was recorded for this clone. The gene calls are TRBV6-6 and TRBJ1-2; TRBD1 agrees at 8 bases. Germline CDR1 and CDR2: MNHNY and SVGAGI (reference sequence). The trim removed 5 bases at V and 4 bases at J, leaving 9 bases unmatched. This CDR3 has 15 amino acids. The CDR3: CASSPWTGSSYGYTF. The CDR3 DNA reads TGTGCCAGCAGTCCCTGGACAGGGTCTAGCTATGGCTACACCTTC.

The chain uses TRBV9 and TRBJ1-1, with 7 bases identical to TRBD1. Looked up from germline, CDR1 is SGDLS and CDR2 is YYNGEE. This CDR3 contains 17 residues. Trimming took 3 bases from V and 5 from J; bases not matched to a gene: 16. DNA for the CDR3: TGTGCCAGCAGCGCTGACTCCCGGGCCAGGGGGTTAACTGAAGCTTTCTTT. Translation: CASSADSRARGLTEAFF.

This clone was seen only a few times. The chain couples TRBV2 to TRBJ1-2, with 12 bases aligning to TRBD1. The CDR3 has 15 residues. With 4 bases clipped from V and 8 bases from J, the junction kept 8 bases outside the gene matches. From germline, CDR1 is SNHLY and CDR2 FYNNEI. The CDR3 sequence is CASSAEGQGAPGYTF. The CDR3, as DNA: TGTGCCAGCAGTGCCGAGGGACAGGGGGCGCCCGGCTACACCTTC.

The chain is built from TRBV12-5 and TRBJ2-7; TRBD2 matches at 13 bases. Germline V lookup: CDR1 LGHNT, CDR2 FRNRAP. This CDR3 has 19 residues. J lost 4 bases, V lost 4 bases, and 16 bases had no gene match. The CDR3 bases are TGTGCTAGTGGTTCACAAAGGGGACTAGCGGGGAATCTGGGGTACGAGCAGTACTTC. Translating it yields CASGSQRGLAGNLGYEQYF.

The rearrangement uses TRBV3-1 (or the pseudogene TRBV3-2) and TRBJ1-1, with 7 bases aligning to TRBD1. Trimming at V came to 4 bases and at J to 5 bases, leaving 4 bases not matched to a gene. This CDR3 is 13 amino acids long. Germline V gene sequence: CDR1 LGHDT, CDR2 YNNKEL (reference sequence). The CDR3 DNA sequence: TGTGCCAGCAGCCCAACAGGGGAGACTGAAGCTTTCTTT. This encodes CASSPTGETEAFF.

The chain links TRBV28 to TRBJ1-2, with D possibly TRBD1 on 5 matching bases. CDR1 MDHEN and CDR2 SYDVKM come from the germline V gene. This CDR3 is built from 14 residues. V was trimmed by 4 bases and J by 1 base, leaving 10 bases between them. This chain's CDR3 is CASSSWTLNYGYTF. The CDR3 coding sequence is TGTGCCAGCAGTTCTTGGACACTTAACTATGGCTACACCTTC.

This clone was seen only once. The chain combines TRBV5-1 with TRBJ2-5; 7 bases line up with TRBD2. The CDR3 runs 16 residues. The V gene end was trimmed by 0 bases and the J gene end by 2 bases; junction bases not matched to a gene: 7. The germline V gene encodes CDR1 SGHRS and CDR2 YFSETQ. CDR3: CASSLGPAGLQETQYF. The CDR3 nucleotides are TGCGCCAGCAGCTTGGGGCCAGCGGGGCTACAAGAGACCCAGTACTTC.